Given below is one T cell receptor beta chain in context. As yet, its antigen is unknown. Germline V lookup: CDR1 SGHDT, CDR2 YYEEEE. This CDR3 has 17 amino acids. Trimming left V 2 bases short and J 0 bases short, with 18 bases between. The data derive from a study of cytomegalovirus exposure and HLA in healthy donors. Study context: An earlier analysis found 117 million unique TCR beta sequences from about 179 million T cells. Notes on the study in general: According to reports, the classifier identified cytomegalovirus status with high specificity and sensitivity. What TCR beta sequences reportedly achieved was accurate prediction of HLA-A and HLA-B alleles in most subjects. For most TCR beta V segments, an earlier analysis put the productive rate at about 87% or about 30% of the time.

PCR primers comprised 60 Vbeta and 13 Jbeta primers. The method was immunoSEQ multiplex PCR; TCRdb's version includes in-frame clones alone and lacks a portion of them. Altogether about 190,000 clones are present, around 79% being singletons, with the ten largest covering over 1.5%. The specimen was PBMCs. The receptor was isolated from a young woman in good health and CMV-seronegative. The J gene is TRBJ2-7, the V gene TRBV5-6; tentative D call: TRBD1 (5 bases). The CDR3 is CASSLILYRPDSYEQYF. The CDR3 DNA follows: TGTGCCAGCAGCTTAATCCTATACAGGCCCGACTCCTACGAGCAGTACTTC.